The text below deals with one T cell receptor beta chain. The source of the sample is a study of regulatory T cells in long-lasting Graves disease. Time point in this sample: newly diagnosed GD, antithyroid drugs for less than 3 months. RNA extracted from PBMCs served as the sequencing template. Germline V gene data show CDR1 as SGHTA and CDR2 as FQGNSA. J lost 2 bases, V lost 4 bases, and 11 bases had no gene match. The CDR3 is 19 amino acids. Through Arm-PCR of CDR3 regions and iRepertoire HTBI primers, TCR beta libraries were built. TCRdb re-derived calls from the multiplex PCR reads in MiXCR, one entry per CDR3 protein. In the table there are about 470,000 distinct CDR3 sequences, under 15% of which are singletons. These data also featured in a second study, about T cells in Graves' hyperthyroidism and ophthalmopathy.

The sequenced sample was peripheral blood mononuclear cells (PBMCs), obtained at new diagnosis, from a patient treated with antithyroid drugs. The chain is built from TRBV7-2 and TRBJ2-3, with 14 nucleotides matching TRBD2. The receptor was isolated from a woman aged 30 to 39 with Graves disease. DNA for the CDR3: TGTGCCAGCAGCTGGGGACTAGCGGGAGAATATTATGTCACAGATACGCAGTATTTT. Amino acids: CASSWGLAGEYYVTDTQYF.